This T cell receptor (beta chain) comes out of a study of T cell changes during pregnancy in multiple sclerosis. Trimming took 7 bases from V and 8 from J; bases not matched to a gene: 13. Germline V gene data show CDR1 as MNHNY and CDR2 as SVGAGI (reference sequence). The CDR3 totals 15 residues. This table comes from immunoSEQ multiplex PCR, and its TCRdb copy is limited to in-frame clones, with some not included. The sample holds 80,000 to 100,000 clones, approximately 90% seen once. This clone was recorded only once. Material: peripheral blood, obtained in the second trimester of pregnancy. The receptor's source is a female donor in good health, enrolled as a control in a pregnancy study. The chain joins TRBV6-6 to TRBJ1-2; 10 bases are a match to TRBD1. CDR3 bases: TGTGCCAGCATCAACCCCCCCGGGACAGGGGAAGGCTACACCTTC. Translated: CASINPPGTGEGYTF.